This T cell receptor beta chain was sequenced for a study of blood T cells in healthy people across ages. Study-wide points: The study could not conclusively compare naive and antigen-experienced cells, given its unsorted PBMCs. Diversity of TCR beta per million T cells declined in a roughly linear way with age.

This CDR3 is 14 amino acids long. Germline V gene data show CDR1 as MNHNS and CDR2 as SASEGT. The V end lost 5 bases, the J end lost 7 bases, and 12 bases lay between the germline ends. The use of a sample-barcoded 5' primer and a J-beta primer mix characterized a second PCR of roughly 6 to 12 cycles. TCRdb re-called the 5' RACE reads through MiXCR, storing one row per CDR3 protein. The sample includes fewer than 2,000,000 distinct CDR3 sequences, 35% to 50% of them seen just once. Of note for this clonotype: Antigen: not known.

This clonotype was sampled from a human donor in good health. Specimen: blood. The chain is built from TRBV6-1 and TRBJ1-6; D uncertain. The CDR3 loop reads CASSSPERNSPLHF. In nucleotides, the CDR3 is TGTGCCAGCAGTTCTCCGGAGAGAAATTCACCCCTCCACTTT.